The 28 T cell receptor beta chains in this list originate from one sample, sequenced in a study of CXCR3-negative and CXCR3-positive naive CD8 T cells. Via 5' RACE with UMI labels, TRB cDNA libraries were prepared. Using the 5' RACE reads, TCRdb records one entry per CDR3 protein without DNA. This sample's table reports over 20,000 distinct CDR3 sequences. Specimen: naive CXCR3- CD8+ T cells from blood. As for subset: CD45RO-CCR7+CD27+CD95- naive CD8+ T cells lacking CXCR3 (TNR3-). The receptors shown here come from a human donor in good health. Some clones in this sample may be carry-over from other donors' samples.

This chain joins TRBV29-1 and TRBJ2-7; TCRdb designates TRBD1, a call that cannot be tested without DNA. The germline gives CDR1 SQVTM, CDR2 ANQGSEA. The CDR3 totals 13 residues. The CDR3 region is CSVRGGRDYEQYF.

The CDR3 loop reads CASSSINVPQAGNTIYF. V gene TRBV6-5 combines with J gene TRBJ1-3; the TCRdb call, TRBD1, lacks DNA for checking. Germline CDR1 and CDR2: MNHEY and SVGAGI. CDR3 length: 17 amino acids.

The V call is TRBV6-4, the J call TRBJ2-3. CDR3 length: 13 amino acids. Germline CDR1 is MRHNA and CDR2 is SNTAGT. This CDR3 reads CASSDDSGDTQYF.

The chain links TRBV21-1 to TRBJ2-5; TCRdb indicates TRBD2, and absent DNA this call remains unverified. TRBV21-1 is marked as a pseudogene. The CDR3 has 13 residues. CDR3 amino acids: CASRGLPQETQYF.

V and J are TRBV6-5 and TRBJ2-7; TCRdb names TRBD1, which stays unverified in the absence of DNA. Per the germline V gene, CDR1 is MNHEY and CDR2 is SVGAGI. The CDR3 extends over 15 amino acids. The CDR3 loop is CASSYGTGSSYEQYF.

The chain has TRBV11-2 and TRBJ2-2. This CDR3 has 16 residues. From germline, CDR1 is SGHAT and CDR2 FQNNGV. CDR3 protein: CASSLAGRANTGELFF.

The CDR3 region is CASSSAPEQFF. The gene calls are TRBV7-9 and TRBJ2-1. Germline CDR1 SEHNR, CDR2 FQNEAQ (reference sequence). The CDR3 spans 11 residues.

The CDR3 spells CASSDLGGGPTDTQYF. The chain combines TRBV9 with TRBJ2-3; the D call from TCRdb, TRBD1, cannot be confirmed without DNA. Germline CDR1 and CDR2: SGDLS and YYNGEE. This CDR3 contains 16 residues.

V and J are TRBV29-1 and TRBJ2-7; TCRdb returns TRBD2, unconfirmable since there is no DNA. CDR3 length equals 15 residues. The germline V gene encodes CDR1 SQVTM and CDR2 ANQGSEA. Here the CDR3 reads CSVEAVLAGVYEQYF.

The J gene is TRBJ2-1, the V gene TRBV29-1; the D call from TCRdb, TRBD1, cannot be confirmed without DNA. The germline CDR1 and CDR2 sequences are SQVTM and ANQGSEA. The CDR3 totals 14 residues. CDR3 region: CSVWGVSSYNEQFF.

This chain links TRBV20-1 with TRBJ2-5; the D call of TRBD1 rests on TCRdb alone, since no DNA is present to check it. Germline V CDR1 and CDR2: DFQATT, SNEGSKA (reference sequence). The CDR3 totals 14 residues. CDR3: CSARDGGRGETQYF.

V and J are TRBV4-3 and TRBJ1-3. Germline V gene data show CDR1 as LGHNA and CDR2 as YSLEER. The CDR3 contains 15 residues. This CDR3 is CASSQDMGSGNTIYF.

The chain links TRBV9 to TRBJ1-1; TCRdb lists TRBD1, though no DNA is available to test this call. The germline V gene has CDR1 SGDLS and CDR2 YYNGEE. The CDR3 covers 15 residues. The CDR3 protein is CASSVDRGIGTEAFF.

This CDR3 reads CASSSHSGTSPAGELFF. The rearrangement links TRBV7-3 to TRBJ2-2; absent DNA, TCRdb's TRBD2 call cannot be checked. CDR3 length: 17 residues. Germline loops: CDR1 SGHTA, CDR2 FQGTGA.

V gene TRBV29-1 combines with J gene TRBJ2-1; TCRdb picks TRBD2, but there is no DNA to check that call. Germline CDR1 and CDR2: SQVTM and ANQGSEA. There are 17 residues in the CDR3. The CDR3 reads CSVEAPARGAIYNEQFF.

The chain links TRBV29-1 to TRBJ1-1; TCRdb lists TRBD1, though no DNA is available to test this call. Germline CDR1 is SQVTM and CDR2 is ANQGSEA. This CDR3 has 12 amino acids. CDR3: CSARTGNTEAFF.

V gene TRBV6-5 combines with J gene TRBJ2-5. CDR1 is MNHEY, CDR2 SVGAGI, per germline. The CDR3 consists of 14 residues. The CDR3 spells CASSYLGFQETQYF.

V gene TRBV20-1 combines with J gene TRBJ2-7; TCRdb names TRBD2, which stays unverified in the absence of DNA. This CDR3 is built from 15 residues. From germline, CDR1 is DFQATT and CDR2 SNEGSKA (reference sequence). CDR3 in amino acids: CSAQPRGVTSYEQYF.

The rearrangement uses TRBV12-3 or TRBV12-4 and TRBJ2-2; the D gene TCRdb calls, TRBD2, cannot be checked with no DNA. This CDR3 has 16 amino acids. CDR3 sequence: CASSQTSGENTGELFF.

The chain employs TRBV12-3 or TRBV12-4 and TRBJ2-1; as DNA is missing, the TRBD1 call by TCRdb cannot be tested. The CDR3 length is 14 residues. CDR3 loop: CASSFSGTYNEQFF.

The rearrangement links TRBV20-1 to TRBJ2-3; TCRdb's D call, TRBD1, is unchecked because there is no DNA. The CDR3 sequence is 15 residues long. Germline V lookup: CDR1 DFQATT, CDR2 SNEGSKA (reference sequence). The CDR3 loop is CSASDRRGVTDTQYF.

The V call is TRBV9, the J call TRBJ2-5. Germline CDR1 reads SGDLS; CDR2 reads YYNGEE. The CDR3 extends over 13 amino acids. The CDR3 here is CASSALPLETQYF. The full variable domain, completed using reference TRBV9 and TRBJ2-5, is DSGVTQTPKHLITATGQRVTLRCSPRSGDLSVYWYQQSLDQGLQFLIQYYNGEERAKGNILERFSAQQFPDLHSELNLSSLELGDSALYFCASSALPLETQYFGPGTRLLVL.

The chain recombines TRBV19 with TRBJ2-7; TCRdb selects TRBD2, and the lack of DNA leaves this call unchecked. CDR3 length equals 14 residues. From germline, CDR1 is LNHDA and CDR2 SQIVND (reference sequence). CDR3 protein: CASSLAGGLYEQYF.

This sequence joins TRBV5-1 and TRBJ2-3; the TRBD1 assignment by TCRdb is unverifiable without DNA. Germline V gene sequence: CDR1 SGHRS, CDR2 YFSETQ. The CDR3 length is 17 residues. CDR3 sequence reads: CASSLADPRTRTDTQYF.

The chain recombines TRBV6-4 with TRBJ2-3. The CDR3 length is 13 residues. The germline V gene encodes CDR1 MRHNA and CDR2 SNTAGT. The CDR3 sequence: CASSKSLADTQYF.

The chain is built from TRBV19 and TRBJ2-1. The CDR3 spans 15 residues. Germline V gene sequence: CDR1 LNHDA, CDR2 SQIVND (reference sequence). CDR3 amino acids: CASSLTRSSYNEQFF.

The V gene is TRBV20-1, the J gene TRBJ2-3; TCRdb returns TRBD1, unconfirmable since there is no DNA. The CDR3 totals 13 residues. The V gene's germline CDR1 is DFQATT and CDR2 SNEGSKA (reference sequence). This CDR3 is CSAAVGTTDTQYF.

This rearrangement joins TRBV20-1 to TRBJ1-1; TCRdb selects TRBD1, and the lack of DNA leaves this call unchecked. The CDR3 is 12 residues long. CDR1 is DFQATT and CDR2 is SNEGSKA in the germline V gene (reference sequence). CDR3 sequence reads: CSAKYRDTEALF.